The present T cell receptor beta chain was sequenced within a study of blood T cells in healthy people across ages. Regarding the study as a whole: Both naive CD4+ cell counts and diversity were greater in long-lived donors than in aged donors.

A sample-barcoded 5' primer and a J-beta primer mix were used in a second PCR of roughly 7 to 11 cycles. Each single sample gave us at least 2.5 million CDR3-containing paired-end reads. TCRdb processed the 5' RACE reads anew with MiXCR; each CDR3 protein has one entry. The sample contains about 1,500,000 distinct CDR3 sequences, 28% of which appear only once. Isolation recovered at least 7 million PBMCs from every sample. Each sample provided at least 5 micrograms of extracted total RNA. Concerning this clonotype itself: Its antigen is unidentified.

The CDR3 sequence is 12 residues long. The germline V and J ends were trimmed by 5 bases and 11 bases, with 14 bases remaining between them. The germline V gene encodes CDR1 MNHEY and CDR2 SVGAGI. V gene TRBV6-5 combines with J gene TRBJ2-3; D unresolved. The receptor was derived from a woman between 25 and 40 years old in good health. The sample taken for sequencing was blood. This CDR3 is CASSHSPLVQYF. The CDR3 nucleotides are TGTGCCAGCAGTCACAGCCCACTCGTGCAGTATTTT.